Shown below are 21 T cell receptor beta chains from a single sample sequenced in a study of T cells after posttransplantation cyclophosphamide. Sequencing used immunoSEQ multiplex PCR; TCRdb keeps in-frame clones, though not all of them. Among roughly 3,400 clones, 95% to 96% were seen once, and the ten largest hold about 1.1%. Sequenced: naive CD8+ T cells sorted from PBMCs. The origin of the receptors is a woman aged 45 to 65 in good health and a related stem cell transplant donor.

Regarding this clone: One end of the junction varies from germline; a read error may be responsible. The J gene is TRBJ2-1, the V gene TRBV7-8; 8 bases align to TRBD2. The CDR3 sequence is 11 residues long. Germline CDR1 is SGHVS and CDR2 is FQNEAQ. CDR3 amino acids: CASSTGTREVF. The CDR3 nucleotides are TGTGCCAGCAGCACCGGGACTAGAGAGGTCTTC.

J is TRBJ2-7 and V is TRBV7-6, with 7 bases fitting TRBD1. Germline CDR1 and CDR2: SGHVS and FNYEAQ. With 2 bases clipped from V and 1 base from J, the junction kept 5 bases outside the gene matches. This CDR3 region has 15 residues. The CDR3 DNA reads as TGTGCCAGCAGCTTATTAGAGGGGGCTTCCTACGAGCAGTACTTC. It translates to CASSLLEGASYEQYF.

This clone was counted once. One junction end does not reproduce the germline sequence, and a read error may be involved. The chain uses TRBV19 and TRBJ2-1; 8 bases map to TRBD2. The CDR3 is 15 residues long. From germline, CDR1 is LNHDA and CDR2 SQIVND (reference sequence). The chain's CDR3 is CASSSSGSSYNERFF. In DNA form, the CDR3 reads TGTGCCAGTAGTTCGAGCGGGAGCTCCTACAATGAGCGGTTCTTC. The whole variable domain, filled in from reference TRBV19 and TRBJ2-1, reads DGGITQSPKYLFRKEGQNVTLSCEQNLNHDAMYWYRQDPGQGLRLIYYSQIVNDFQKGDIAEGYSVSREKKESFPLTVTSAQKNPTAFYLCASSSSGSSYNERFFGPGTRLTVL.

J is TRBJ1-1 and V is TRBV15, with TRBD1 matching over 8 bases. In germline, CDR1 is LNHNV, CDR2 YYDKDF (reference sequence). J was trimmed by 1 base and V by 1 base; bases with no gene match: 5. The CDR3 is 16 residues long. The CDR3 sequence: CATSRGTGWRNTEAFF. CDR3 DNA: TGTGCCACCAGCAGAGGGACAGGGTGGAGGAACACTGAAGCTTTCTTT.

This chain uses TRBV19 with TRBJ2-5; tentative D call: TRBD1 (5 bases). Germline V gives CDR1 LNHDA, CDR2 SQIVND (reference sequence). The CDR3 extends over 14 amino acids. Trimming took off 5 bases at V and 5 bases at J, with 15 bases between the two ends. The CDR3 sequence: CASSEAGLPETQYF. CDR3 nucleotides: TGTGCCAGTAGTGAAGCAGGGTTACCCGAGACCCAGTACTTC.

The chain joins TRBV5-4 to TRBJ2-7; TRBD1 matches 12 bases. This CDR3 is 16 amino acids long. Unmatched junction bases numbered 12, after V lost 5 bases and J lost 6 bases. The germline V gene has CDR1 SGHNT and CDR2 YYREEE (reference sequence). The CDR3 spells CASSSIPGQGAGEQYF. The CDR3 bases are TGTGCCAGCAGTTCTATTCCGGGACAGGGGGCGGGCGAGCAGTACTTC.

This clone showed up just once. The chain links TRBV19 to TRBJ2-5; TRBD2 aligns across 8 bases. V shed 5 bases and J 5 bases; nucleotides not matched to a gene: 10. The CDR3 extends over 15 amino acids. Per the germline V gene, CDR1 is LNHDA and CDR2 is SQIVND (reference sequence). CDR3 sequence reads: CASSLTGGPLETQYF. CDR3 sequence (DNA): TGTGCCAGTAGTTTAACGGGAGGGCCTCTGGAGACCCAGTACTTC.

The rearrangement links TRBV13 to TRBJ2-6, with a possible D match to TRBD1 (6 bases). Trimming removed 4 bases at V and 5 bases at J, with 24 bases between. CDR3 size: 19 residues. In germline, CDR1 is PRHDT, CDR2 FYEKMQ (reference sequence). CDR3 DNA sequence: TGTGCCAGCAGCTCCCTCCCGCAAACCCGGACAGCAAGGGCCAACGTCCTGACTTTC. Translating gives CASSSLPQTRTARANVLTF.

The chain's CDR3 is CASSLRGGQETQYF. The CDR3 nucleotides are TGCGCCAGCAGCTTACGCGGGGGACAAGAGACCCAGTACTTC. The chain links TRBV5-1 to TRBJ2-5; 7 nucleotides agree with TRBD2. The CDR3 contains 14 residues. V lost 2 bases, J lost 2 bases, and 3 bases stayed unmatched. Per germline, CDR1 SGHRS and CDR2 YFSETQ.

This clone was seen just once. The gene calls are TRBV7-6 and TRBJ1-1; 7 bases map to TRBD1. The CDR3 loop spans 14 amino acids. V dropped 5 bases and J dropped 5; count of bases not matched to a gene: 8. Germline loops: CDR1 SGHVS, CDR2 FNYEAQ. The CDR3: CASSATGVGTEAFF. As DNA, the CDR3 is TGTGCCAGCAGCGCAACAGGGGTTGGGACTGAAGCTTTCTTT.

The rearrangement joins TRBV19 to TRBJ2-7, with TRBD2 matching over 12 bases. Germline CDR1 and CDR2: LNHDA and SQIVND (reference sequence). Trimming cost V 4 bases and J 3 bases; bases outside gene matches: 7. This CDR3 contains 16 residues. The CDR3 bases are TGTGCCAGTAGTAACCTAGCGGGAGGGCTGGTCTACGAGCAGTACTTC. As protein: CASSNLAGGLVYEQYF.

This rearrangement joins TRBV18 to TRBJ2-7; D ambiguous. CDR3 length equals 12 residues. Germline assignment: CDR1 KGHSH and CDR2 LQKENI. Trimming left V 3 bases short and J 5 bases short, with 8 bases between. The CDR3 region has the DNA TGTGCCAGCTCACCCCGTCTCGACGAGCAGTACTTC. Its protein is CASSPRLDEQYF.

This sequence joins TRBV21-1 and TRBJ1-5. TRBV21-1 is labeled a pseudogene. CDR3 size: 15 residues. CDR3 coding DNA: TGTGCCAGCAGCCGGATGGGGAGGAGGAATCAGCCCCAGCATTTT. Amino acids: CASSRMGRRNQPQHF.

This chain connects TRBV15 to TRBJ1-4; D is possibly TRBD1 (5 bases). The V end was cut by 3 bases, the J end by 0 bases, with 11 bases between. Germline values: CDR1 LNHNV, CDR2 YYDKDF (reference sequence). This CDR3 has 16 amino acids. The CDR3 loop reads CATSRQGGPTNEKLFF. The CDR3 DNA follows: TGTGCCACCAGCAGGCAGGGTGGACCAACTAATGAAAAACTGTTTTTT.

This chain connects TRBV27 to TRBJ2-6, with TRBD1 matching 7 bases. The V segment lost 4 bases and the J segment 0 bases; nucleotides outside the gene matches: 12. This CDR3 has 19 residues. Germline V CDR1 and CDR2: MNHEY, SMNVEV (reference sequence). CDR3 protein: CASSWTGLGSLSGANVLTF. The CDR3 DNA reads TGTGCCAGCAGTTGGACAGGTTTGGGGTCCCTCTCTGGGGCCAACGTCCTGACTTTC.

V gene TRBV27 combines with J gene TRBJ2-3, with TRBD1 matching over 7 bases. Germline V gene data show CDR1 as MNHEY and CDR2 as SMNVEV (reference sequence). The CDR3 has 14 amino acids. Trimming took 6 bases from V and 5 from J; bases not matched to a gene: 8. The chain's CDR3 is CASSQGVGGDTQYF. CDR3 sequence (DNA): TGTGCCAGCAGCCAGGGGGTAGGCGGAGATACGCAGTATTTT.

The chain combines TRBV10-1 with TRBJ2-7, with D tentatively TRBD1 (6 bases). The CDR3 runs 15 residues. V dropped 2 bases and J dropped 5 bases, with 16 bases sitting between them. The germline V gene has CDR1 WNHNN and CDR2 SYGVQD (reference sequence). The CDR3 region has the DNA TGCGCCAGCAGTGAGAAAGCCTGGCAGGGGCACGAGCAGTACTTC. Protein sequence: CASSEKAWQGHEQYF.

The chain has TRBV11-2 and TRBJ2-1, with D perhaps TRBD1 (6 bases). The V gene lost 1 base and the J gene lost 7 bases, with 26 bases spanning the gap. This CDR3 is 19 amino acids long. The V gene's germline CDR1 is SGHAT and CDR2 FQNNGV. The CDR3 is CASSLVALFSTGDPNEQFF. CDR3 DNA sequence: TGTGCCAGCAGCTTAGTGGCCCTCTTCTCGACAGGCGACCCTAATGAGCAGTTCTTC. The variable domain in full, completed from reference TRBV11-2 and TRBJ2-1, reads EAGVAQSPRYKIIEKRQSVAFWCNPISGHATLYWYQQILGQGPKLLIQFQNNGVVDDSQLPKDRFSAERLKGVDSTLKIQPAKLEDSAVYLCASSLVALFSTGDPNEQFFGPGTRLTVL.

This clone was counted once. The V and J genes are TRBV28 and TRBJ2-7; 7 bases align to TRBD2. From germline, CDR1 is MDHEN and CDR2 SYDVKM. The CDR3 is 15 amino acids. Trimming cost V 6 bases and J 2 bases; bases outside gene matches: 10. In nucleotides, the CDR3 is TGTGCCAGCAGCCTGGGGGGGAGATGGACCTACGAGCAGTACTTC. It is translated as CASSLGGRWTYEQYF.

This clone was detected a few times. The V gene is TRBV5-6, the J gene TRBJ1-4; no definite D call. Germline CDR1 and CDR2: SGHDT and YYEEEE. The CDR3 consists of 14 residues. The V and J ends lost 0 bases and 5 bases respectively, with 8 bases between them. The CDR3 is CASSLAGFNEKLFF. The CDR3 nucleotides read TGTGCCAGCAGCTTGGCGGGGTTCAATGAAAAACTGTTTTTT.

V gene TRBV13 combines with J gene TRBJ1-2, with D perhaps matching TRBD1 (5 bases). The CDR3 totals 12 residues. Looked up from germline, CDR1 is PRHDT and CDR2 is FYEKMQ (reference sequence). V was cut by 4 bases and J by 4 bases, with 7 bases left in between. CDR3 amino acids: CASSSRGYGYTF. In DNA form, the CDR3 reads TGTGCCAGCAGCTCTAGGGGCTATGGCTACACCTTC.